This TCR beta chain originates from a study of T cell repertoires in cytomegalovirus infection (dated by TCRdb to 2018 to 2020). For the study in its entirety: Because public TCR beta signatures pointed to carriage of CMV infection together with the matching HLA type, the HLA type of each donor mattered for the analysis.

Overall study results and their limits: The ex vivo response was dominated by HLA-C-restricted CMV-specific TCR beta clonotypes, which also provided the single most frequent clonotype in two of eight donors. In both this cohort and an independent roughly 330-donor cohort, the cumulative frequency of public TCR beta family members distinguished carriers of CMV infection plus the relevant HLA type.

In this sample, this clonotype turned up a few times. Its antigen is not yet known. No much larger clone exists at a distance of one base, and base qualities are not known. The CDR3 holds 12 amino acids from the cysteine to the phenylalanine. Only CDR3 DNA remains: 36 bases, in frame from the first base. Cut back by 0 bases and 7 bases, the V and J ends lie 6 bases apart. CDR1 SGHDN and CDR2 FVKESK are derived from the germline V gene. Sequencing was performed on an Illumina HiSeq 1500. TCRdb reworked the public reads: Q25 trimming with fastp, MiXCR clone assembly, productive beta chains retained. Every distinct CDR3 protein forms one entry, paired with its most common genes and DNA. Recorded for this sample are about 98,000 distinct CDR3 sequences; approximately 15% of them occurred a single time. In total, the top ten clones hold around 8.2% of the sample.

The rearranged segments are TRBV14 and TRBJ1-1, with the D gene too uncertain to name. The source material was PBMCs. The sequence derives from a human donor in good health (CMV status not recorded). Some clones in this sample may be carry-over from other donors' samples. The nucleotides read TGTGCCAGCAGCCAAGATTTGGGTGAAGCTTTCTTT. Its coded protein is CASSQDLGEAFF.